The 9 T cell receptor beta chains below all came from one sample that was sequenced in a study of PD-1 blockade in classical Hodgkin lymphoma. This table comes from immunoSEQ multiplex PCR, and its TCRdb copy is limited to in-frame clones, with some not included. This table has under 65,000 clones, 80% to 90% appearing once. All patients relapsed after autologous stem cell transplantation, and brentuximab vedotin exposure varied. The sample consisted of peripheral blood mononuclear cells (PBMCs), taken at baseline. The source is a human donor with classical Hodgkin lymphoma.

V usage is TRBV5-1 and J usage is TRBJ2-3; D gene ambiguous. The V gene lost 5 bases and the J gene lost 4 bases, with 11 bases spanning the gap. CDR3 length equals 13 residues. CDR1 is SGHRS, CDR2 YFSETQ, per germline. CDR3 sequence (DNA): TGCGCCAGCAGTTCCCCGATAGCAGATACGCAGTATTTT. Translated, it gives CASSSPIADTQYF.

The CDR3 loop reads CASSPGGQSYEQYF. CDR3 nucleotide sequence: TGTGCCAGCAGTCCCGGAGGACAGTCCTACGAGCAGTACTTC. This chain uses TRBV28 with TRBJ2-7; TRBD1 is a possible D gene (6 bases). V was clipped by 5 bases and J by 1 base, with 12 bases between them. The CDR3 length is 14 residues. The V gene's germline CDR1 is MDHEN and CDR2 SYDVKM.

V and J are TRBV4-2 and TRBJ2-3; D is unclear. Trimming removed 0 bases at V and 0 bases at J, with 7 bases between. The CDR3 length is 15 residues. The germline gives CDR1 LGHNA, CDR2 YNFKEQ. CDR3 in DNA: TGTGCCAGCAGCCAAGACCCCGACAGCACAGATACGCAGTATTTT. Its protein product is CASSQDPDSTDTQYF.

The rearrangement uses TRBV2 and TRBJ1-2; D is uncertain. The ends were cut back, 4 bases at V and 5 bases at J, with 14 bases in the middle. The V gene's germline CDR1 is SNHLY and CDR2 FYNNEI. The CDR3 sequence is 14 residues long. The CDR3 nucleotides are TGTGCCAGCAGTGGAGGCGAGACCTATTATGGCTACACCTTC. This translates into CASSGGETYYGYTF.

V usage is TRBV5-1 and J usage is TRBJ1-2; possibly TRBD1 for D (6 bases). Trimming pared 0 bases from V and 2 bases from J, leaving 11 bases between. Germline V lookup: CDR1 SGHRS, CDR2 YFSETQ. CDR3 length: 15 amino acids. In DNA, the CDR3 is TGCGCCAGCAGCTTGGCTAAGGGGGAAAACTATGGCTACACCTTC. This codes for CASSLAKGENYGYTF.

This rearrangement joins TRBV9 to TRBJ1-1; tentatively, D is TRBD1 (6 bases). This CDR3 has 12 amino acids. Trimming cost V 5 bases and J 4 bases, with 9 bases left between them. The germline V gene has CDR1 SGDLS and CDR2 YYNGEE. The CDR3 here is CASRKGGTEAFF. CDR3 bases: TGTGCCAGCAGGAAGGGGGGCACTGAAGCTTTCTTT.

The rearrangement uses TRBV4-1 and TRBJ2-7; D may be TRBD1 (5 bases). CDR1 and CDR2 from the germline V gene are MGHRA and YSYEKL. The CDR3 runs 14 residues. V dropped 4 bases and J dropped 5 bases, with 15 bases sitting between them. CDR3 loop: CASSLQLRAHEQYF. CDR3 DNA: TGCGCCAGCAGCCTCCAACTCAGGGCCCACGAGCAGTACTTC.

The gene calls are TRBV6-4 and TRBJ2-1, with D possibly called TRBD1 or TRBD2 (5 bases each). V was trimmed by 0 bases and J by 6 bases, leaving 6 bases between them. There are 13 residues in the CDR3. CDR1 and CDR2 from the germline V gene are MRHNA and SNTAGT. The CDR3 DNA sequence: TGTGCCAGCAGTGACTCGGGACGCAATGAGCAGTTCTTC. Translation: CASSDSGRNEQFF.

This clone was picked up a small number of times. V gene TRBV10-3 combines with J gene TRBJ2-7; perhaps TRBD1 as D (6 bases). V shed 4 bases and J shed 2 bases, with 12 bases lying between them. The germline gives CDR1 ENHRY, CDR2 SYGVKD. There are 14 residues in the CDR3. CDR3 region: CAISGDRYPYEQYF. The CDR3 nucleotides are TGTGCCATCAGTGGAGACAGGTATCCCTACGAGCAGTACTTC.